This record concerns one T cell receptor beta chain sequence. The germline gene is not matched at one end of the junction; a read error may be the cause. The CDR3 loop spans 15 amino acids. Germline assignment: CDR1 SEHNR and CDR2 FQNEAQ (reference sequence). This record comes from a study of molecular identifiers for immune sequencing clone quantification. MiXCR, applied by TCRdb to the PCR reads, yields one record per CDR3 protein. The table has 400,000 to 600,000 distinct CDR3 sequences, under 30% seen once. The receptor's source is a human donor in good health. Some libraries in this study had Jurkat cell RNA spiked in. What was sequenced was naive CD8+ T cells from blood, with Jurkat cell RNA spiked in. Subset here: FACS-sorted CD8+CD4-CCR7+CD45RA+ naive T cells. The V gene is TRBV7-9, the J gene TRBJ1-3; D not certain. CDR3 in DNA: TGTGCCAGCAGGTCACAGAGGAGCTCTAGAAACACCATATATTTT. Translating gives CASRSQRSSRNTIYF.